These T cell receptor beta chains were read from a single sample in a study of persistence of HIV-infected CD4 T cells. TCRdb keeps only in-frame clones here, not all; method: immunoSEQ multiplex PCR. Altogether approximately 27,000 clones are present, over 65% being singletons, with the ten largest covering 0.81%. No antigen has been identified for these receptors. The sample was CD4+ T cells sorted from PBMCs after roughly 19-hour stimulation, taken from a patient who received antiretroviral therapy. The receptors originated from an adult woman with HIV who was CMV-seropositive. CDR3s include the opening cysteine and the closing phenylalanine or tryptophan. Fields, in order: V gene, CDR3 length, D gene, J gene, clone size, CDR3 protein, CDR3 DNA. The D gene is left open where the match is weak. Clone size, where shown, is once, few, many, or a class for clones that have expanded.

TRBV6-5	16	TRBD1	TRBJ1-2	NA	CASSSGQGWGNYGYTF	TGTGCCAGCAGTTCGGGACAGGGATGGGGAAACTATGGCTACACCTTC
TRBV30	14	NA	TRBJ1-6	medium-sized	CAWIGQSNNSPLHF	TGTGCCTGGATTGGACAGTCTAATAATTCACCCCTCCACTTT
TRBV5-6	14	NA	TRBJ1-2	NA	CASSLEGAAYGYTF	TGTGCCAGCAGCTTGGAAGGGGCGGCCTATGGCTACACCTTC
TRBV4-1	17	TRBD1	TRBJ2-7	NA	CASSQVFSGQGSYEQYF	TGCGCCAGCAGCCAAGTTTTTTCGGGACAGGGGAGTTACGAGCAGTACTTC
TRBV7-3	13	NA	TRBJ1-1	NA	CASSLSGGGPAFF	TGTGCCAGCAGCTTAAGCGGGGGAGGGCCAGCTTTCTTT
TRBV29-1	13	TRBD2	TRBJ2-5	NA	CSVSSGADGTQYF	TGCAGCGTATCCAGCGGGGCGGACGGGACCCAGTACTTC
TRBV6-5	13	NA	TRBJ2-1	NA	CARSQRVGSEQFF	TGTGCCAGATCCCAACGGGTCGGGAGCGAGCAGTTCTTC
TRBV7-6	13	NA	TRBJ2-2	NA	CASSVKNTGELFF	TGTGCCAGCAGCGTCAAGAACACCGGGGAGCTGTTTTTT
TRBV18	14	TRBD1	TRBJ2-7	NA	CASSTRTGAYEQYF	TGTGCCAGCTCAACCCGGACAGGGGCGTACGAGCAGTACTTC
TRBV5-1	15	NA	TRBJ2-2	NA	CASSFGAANTGELFF	TGCGCCAGCAGCTTCGGAGCGGCGAACACCGGGGAGCTGTTTTTT
TRBV4-1	18	NA	TRBJ1-2	NA	CASSQDPETSYRFYGYTF	TGCGCCAGCAGCCAAGATCCGGAAACTTCTTACCGGTTCTATGGCTACACCTTC
TRBV19	18	NA	TRBJ2-2	NA	CASSTPSGTSPYTGELFF	TGTGCCAGTAGTACTCCCTCTGGGACGTCGCCCTACACCGGGGAGCTGTTTTTT
TRBV9	15	TRBD2	TRBJ2-3	few	CASSVAAGGLDTQYF	TGTGCCAGCAGCGTAGCAGCGGGGGGGCTTGATACGCAGTATTTT
TRBV2	16	TRBD1	TRBJ1-6	NA	CASSYPGQGPNSPLHF	TGTGCCAGCAGTTATCCGGGACAGGGACCTAATTCACCCCTCCACTTT
TRBV2	16	TRBD2	TRBJ2-3	once	CASSEGTSGYTDTQYF	TGTGCCAGCAGTGAAGGGACTAGCGGATACACAGATACGCAGTATTTT
TRBV4-1	12	NA	TRBJ1-1	NA	CASSQDIGPAFF	TGCGCCAGCAGCCAAGATATCGGGCCGGCTTTCTTT
TRBV5-1	14	NA	TRBJ2-7	NA	CASSLDSSGYEQYF	TGCGCCAGCAGCTTGGATAGTAGTGGCTACGAGCAGTACTTC
TRBV6-4	14	NA	TRBJ2-5	NA	CASSSRHGGETQYF	TGTGCCAGCAGTAGTAGGCACGGGGGAGAGACCCAGTACTTC
TRBV6-1	15	TRBD1	TRBJ2-2	NA	CASSEWTGSTGELFF	TGTGCCAGCAGTGAATGGACAGGGAGCACCGGGGAGCTGTTTTTT
TRBV6-4	16	TRBD1	TRBJ1-2	NA	CASSEQPGQPLYGYTF	TGTGCCAGCAGTGAACAGCCGGGACAGCCCCTCTATGGCTACACCTTC
TRBV29-1	14	NA	TRBJ1-3	NA	CSVGLAGTGNTIYF	TGCAGCGTGGGCCTCGCAGGGACTGGAAACACCATATATTTT
TRBV30	13	NA	TRBJ2-2	NA	CAWSLPNTGELFF	TGTGCCTGGAGTCTTCCGAACACCGGGGAGCTGTTTTTT
TRBV5-8	15	TRBD1	TRBJ2-1	NA	CASSLRDRAYNEQFF	TGTGCCAGCAGCCTTCGGGACAGGGCCTACAATGAGCAGTTCTTC
TRBV7-9	13	NA	TRBJ1-2	NA	CASSLTAAYGYTF	TGTGCCAGCAGCTTGACCGCTGCCTATGGCTACACCTTC
TRBV6-5	15	NA	TRBJ2-7	NA	CASTLDGPSSYEQYF	TGTGCCAGCACCCTAGACGGCCCCAGCTCCTACGAGCAGTACTTC
TRBV9	14	NA	TRBJ1-5	NA	CASSATAGEQPQHF	TGTGCCAGCAGCGCTACCGCAGGGGAACAGCCCCAGCATTTT
TRBV7-3	15	NA	TRBJ2-1	NA	CASSLSGIQPTEQFF	TGTGCCAGCAGCCTATCCGGGATCCAGCCCACTGAGCAGTTCTTC
TRBV6-4	13	TRBD1	TRBJ2-1	NA	CASSERRQGEQFF	TGTGCCAGCAGTGAGCGGAGACAGGGTGAGCAGTTCTTC
TRBV4-2	15	TRBD1	TRBJ1-5	NA	CASSEGGSSNQPQHF	TGTGCCAGCAGCGAAGGGGGCTCTAGCAATCAGCCCCAGCATTTT
TRBV6-5	14	TRBD1	TRBJ1-4	NA	CASSRGTGNEKLFF	TGTGCCAGCAGCCGAGGGACAGGGAATGAAAAACTGTTTTTT
TRBV7-6	17	TRBD1	TRBJ2-2	NA	CASSPIGAGGGTGELFF	TGTGCCAGCAGCCCCATCGGGGCAGGGGGTGGTACCGGGGAGCTGTTTTTT
TRBV5-1	13	NA	TRBJ1-2	NA	CASSFGGNYGYTF	TGCGCCAGCAGCTTCGGAGGGAACTATGGCTACACCTTC
TRBV6-5	15	TRBD1	TRBJ1-5	NA	CASSINRGLGQPQHF	TGTGCCAGCAGCATAAACAGGGGGCTGGGTCAGCCCCAGCATTTT
TRBV4-1	15	NA	TRBJ1-1	NA	CASSQGRGPDTEAFF	TGCGCCAGCAGCCAGGGCCGGGGCCCCGACACTGAAGCTTTCTTT
TRBV6-5	15	TRBD2	TRBJ2-1	NA	CASSYTLAGANEQFF	TGTGCCAGCAGTTATACCCTAGCGGGAGCCAATGAGCAGTTCTTC
TRBV29-1	12	TRBD1	TRBJ1-6	NA	CSVGDRGSPLHF	TGCAGCGTAGGAGACAGGGGATCACCCCTCCACTTT
TRBV5-1	13	NA	TRBJ1-2	NA	CASSLVAGDGYTF	TGCGCCAGCAGCTTGGTAGCGGGAGATGGCTACACCTTC
TRBV7-9	15	TRBD2	TRBJ2-5	NA	CASSLIAGGKETQYF	TGTGCCAGCAGCTTAATAGCGGGGGGGAAAGAGACCCAGTACTTC
TRBV7-2	15	NA	TRBJ2-1	NA	CASSLMTLAGSEQFF	TGTGCCAGCAGCTTAATGACCCTAGCCGGTAGTGAGCAGTTCTTC
TRBV24-1	14	NA	TRBJ2-6	NA	CATSGSAGANVLTF	TGTGCCACCAGTGGATCGGCCGGGGCCAACGTCCTGACTTTC
TRBV30	14	NA	TRBJ2-7	few	CAWSRGRQLYEQYF	TGTGCCTGGAGTAGGGGCAGGCAATTATACGAGCAGTACTTC
TRBV19	15	TRBD1	TRBJ2-7	NA	CASSPAGTATYEQYF	TGTGCCAGTAGTCCAGCCGGGACAGCAACCTACGAGCAGTACTTC
TRBV11-1	14	NA	TRBJ1-1	once	CASSLGGVGTEAFF	TGTGCCAGCAGCTTAGGGGGGGTTGGCACTGAAGCTTTCTTT
TRBV4-2	15	TRBD2	TRBJ2-3	NA	CASSPSGVVADTQYF	TGTGCCAGCAGCCCTAGCGGGGTGGTGGCAGATACGCAGTATTTT
TRBV3-1/TRBV3-2	15	NA	TRBJ2-5	NA	CASSQARGGWETQYF	TGTGCCAGCAGCCAAGCCAGGGGGGGTTGGGAGACCCAGTACTTC
TRBV5-1	15	NA	TRBJ2-5	NA	CASSLGEYSQETQYF	TGCGCCAGCAGCTTGGGGGAGTACTCCCAAGAGACCCAGTACTTC
TRBV6-5	14	TRBD2	TRBJ2-3	NA	CASRRLADTDTQYF	TGTGCCAGCAGACGACTAGCGGACACAGATACGCAGTATTTT
TRBV12-5	16	NA	TRBJ1-1	NA	CASGLNPVGGETEAFF	TGTGCTAGTGGTTTAAATCCGGTCGGGGGAGAAACTGAAGCTTTCTTT